The clone carrying this T cell receptor beta chain showed up many times. This entry comes from a study of regulatory T cells in long-lasting Graves disease. Both iRepertoire HTBI primers and Arm-PCR of CDR3 regions were used to build the TCR beta libraries. TCRdb re-derived calls from the multiplex PCR reads in MiXCR, one entry per CDR3 protein. Here the sample spans a few hundred thousand distinct CDR3 sequences, approximately 23% being singletons. Time point meaning: persistent/refractory GD, antithyroid drugs over 5 years with positive TRAb. With RNA extracted from PBMCs as input, the TCR library was made. The V gene's germline CDR1 is SNHLY and CDR2 FYNNEI. The CDR3 consists of 14 residues. Trimming removed 4 bases from V and 1 base from J; junction bases left unmatched: 4.

The J gene is TRBJ2-7, the V gene TRBV2, with 7 bases aligning to TRBD1. The sequencing used peripheral blood mononuclear cells (PBMCs), collected when the disease was refractory, from a patient treated with antithyroid drugs. This clonotype originated in a woman between 40 and 50 years old with Graves disease. The CDR3: CASSGQGASYEQYF. The CDR3 DNA reads TGTGCCAGCAGTGGACAGGGAGCTTCCTACGAGCAGTACTTC.